This TCR beta chain was sequenced in a study of T cells in Graves' hyperthyroidism and ophthalmopathy. RNA transcripts yielded amplified TCR beta CDR3 regions. The HTBI set primed first-round TCR CDR3 RT-PCR. From the multiplex PCR reads, TCRdb called clonotypes with MiXCR, one entry per CDR3 protein. In the table there are fewer than 45,000 distinct CDR3 sequences, 49% of which are singletons. V was clipped by 7 bases and J by 3 bases, with 21 bases between them. This CDR3 has 16 residues. Germline values: CDR1 MNHEY, CDR2 SVGAGI. Preceding any ophthalmopathy symptoms, the blood sample dates from first hyperthyroidism diagnosis. The count of this clonotype is one.

The material sequenced was blood. This receptor was obtained from a woman between 45 and 65 years old with Graves' hyperthyroidism that later progressed to Graves' ophthalmopathy. J is TRBJ1-2 and V is TRBV6-5, with a tentative D call TRBD1 (5 bases). CDR3 in DNA: TGTGCCAGCACCAAAGGCGGGACTAGCGGCCACTATGGCTACACCTTC. Protein product: CASTKGGTSGHYGYTF.